Listed below are T cell receptor beta chains from one sample, sequenced in a study of cytomegalovirus exposure and HLA in healthy donors. Repertoires were generated with immunoSEQ multiplex PCR, while TCRdb's copy carries only in-frame clones and drops some. In the table there are about 200,000 clones, about 78% of which are singletons. Sequences were obtained from PBMCs. These receptors were collected from a woman aged 30 to 39 in good health and CMV-seronegative. CDR3s include the opening cysteine and the closing phenylalanine or tryptophan. D genes are given only for firm matches. The size field is filled for only some rows; it gives once, few, many or a size class.

cdr3_aa cdr3_nt clone_size v_call d_call j_call
CASSVELAQETQYF TGTGCCAGCAGCGTAGAACTAGCCCAAGAGACCCAGTACTTC few TRBV9 - TRBJ2-5
CAWKGQGSQPQHF TGTGCCTGGAAAGGACAGGGAAGTCAGCCCCAGCATTTT - TRBV30 TRBD1 TRBJ1-5
CASSFLGHNYEQYF TGTGCCAGCAGTTTTCTAGGACACAACTACGAGCAGTACTTC - TRBV27 - TRBJ2-7
CASSLRSSGYGYTF TGTGCCAGCAGCCTACGGTCCTCCGGCTATGGCTACACCTTC once TRBV7-9 - TRBJ1-2
CASSGDRRGLSYYEQYF TGTGCCAGCAGTGGGGACAGGCGAGGACTCAGCTATTACGAGCAGTACTTC few TRBV28 TRBD1 TRBJ2-7
CASGFQGHYGYTF TGTGCCAGTGGTTTTCAGGGCCATTATGGCTACACCTTC - TRBV19 - TRBJ1-2
CASSPPGGAGSEQYF TGTGCCAGCAGCCCGCCCGGGGGGGCAGGGAGTGAGCAGTACTTC - TRBV9 TRBD2 TRBJ2-5
CASGSGLAGEGGELFF TGTGCCAGCGGCTCGGGACTAGCGGGAGAGGGCGGGGAGCTGTTTTTT - TRBV2 TRBD2 TRBJ2-2
CASSMIADTQYF TGTGCCAGCAGCATGATAGCAGATACGCAGTATTTT few TRBV11-1 - TRBJ2-3
CASSPPGQASF TGTGCCAGCAGTCCCCCGGGACAGGCTAGTTTC - TRBV6-1 TRBD1 TRBJ2-7
CAWRLGAGPPGADTQYF TGTGCCTGGAGGCTTGGAGCGGGACCACCTGGGGCAGATACGCAGTATTTT - TRBV30 TRBD2 TRBJ2-3
CASSVGEDTQYF TGTGCCAGCAGCGTAGGGGAGGATACGCAGTATTTT - TRBV9 - TRBJ2-3
CASSQETLSTDTQYF TGCGCCAGCAGCCAAGAGACTCTCAGCACAGATACGCAGTATTTT - TRBV4-1 - TRBJ2-3
CASRLTGGHEQYF TGTGCCAGCAGACTTACAGGGGGCCACGAGCAGTACTTC - TRBV6-5 TRBD1 TRBJ2-7
CASSGGFNEKLFF TGCGCCAGCAGCGGGGGCTTTAATGAAAAACTGTTTTTT - TRBV5-1 - TRBJ1-4
CASRPGQGQTDTQYF TGTGCCAGCAGGCCGGGACAGGGTCAAACAGATACGCAGTATTTT few TRBV6-5 TRBD1 TRBJ2-3
CASSVEAGSSYEQYF TGTGCCAGCAGCGTAGAGGCGGGGTCCTCCTACGAGCAGTACTTC - TRBV9 - TRBJ2-7
CASSLKETGFTYEQYF TGTGCCAGCAGCCTAAAAGAAACAGGATTTACCTACGAGCAGTACTTC - TRBV7-2 - TRBJ2-7
CASNPGTAFYGYTF TGTGCCAGCAACCCCGGGACAGCCTTCTATGGCTACACCTTC - TRBV6-5 TRBD1 TRBJ1-2
CASSDRAGRDEQYF TGTGCCAGCTCAGATCGCGCGGGAAGGGACGAGCAGTACTTC - TRBV27 - TRBJ2-7
CASSLASGTSGPFF TGTGCCAGCAGCTTAGCGAGTGGGACTAGCGGTCCGTTCTTC - TRBV7-9 TRBD2 TRBJ2-1
CASSLVSGYGYTF TGTGCCAGCAGCTTAGTTTCGGGGTATGGCTACACCTTC few TRBV7-2 - TRBJ1-2
CASSTTGTGRNGYTF TGTGCCAGCAGTACGACCGGGACAGGGAGGAATGGCTACACCTTC - TRBV5-5 TRBD1 TRBJ1-2
CASSSSMQGAGTEAFF TGTGCCAGCTCCAGTTCAATGCAGGGGGCAGGTACTGAAGCTTTCTTT - TRBV9 TRBD1 TRBJ1-1
CASSLIGLEQFF TGTGCCAGCAGCTTAATCGGACTAGAGCAGTTCTTC - TRBV11-2 - TRBJ2-1
CASSTSGSSDTQYF TGTGCCAGCAGCACTAGCGGGAGTTCAGATACGCAGTATTTT - TRBV5-4 TRBD2 TRBJ2-3